The entry that follows covers one T cell receptor (beta chain) sequence. The data were obtained in a study of blood T cell repertoires in COVID-19. How the authors handled the data: Reference gene primer amplification yielded estimated nucleated cell counts. Assay used: immunoSEQ multiplex PCR; TCRdb lists only in-frame clones, some missing. From that table come the V and J calls and clone size; the DNA was used to work out D and trimming. There are a few hundred thousand clones in the sample; about 89% occur only once, and roughly 9% lies in the top ten. The study assigned cohorts using participant-reported clinical history. Cohort 3 recovery required two negative PCRs, clearance, or symptom resolution. The V and J ends lost 5 bases and 4 bases, in that order; junction bases with no gene match: 22. The CDR3 is 19 residues long. Germline lookup yields CDR1 LGHNT and CDR2 FRNRAP.

Sequencing was performed on PBMCs or T cells enriched from blood (not recorded which). V usage is TRBV12-5 and J usage is TRBJ1-2; 7 bases map to TRBD1. The sequence derives from a man between 40 and 49 years old who had recovered from COVID-19. CDR3: CASGPDLFLDRRDSYGYTF. The CDR3 region has the DNA TGTGCTAGTGGTCCGGACCTTTTTTTGGATCGGCGGGACAGCTATGGCTACACCTTC.